This T cell receptor beta chain was identified in a study of control samples from healthy donors and cancer patients. Per germline, CDR1 SGHRS and CDR2 YFSETQ. The V segment lost 3 bases and the J segment 5 bases; nucleotides outside the gene matches: 7. The CDR3 is 15 residues long. Sequencing was performed with immunoSEQ multiplex PCR; in TCRdb, only in-frame clones are kept and a portion is missing. The table shows some 87,000 clones, with around 80% occurring only once. The gene calls are TRBV5-1 and TRBJ2-7, with 11 nucleotides matching TRBD2. The source material was PBMCs. The TCR was taken from a man between 60 and 70 years old with head and neck cancer. The CDR3 DNA reads TGCGCCAGCAGCTGGGGACTAGCGGAGGGGGACGAGCAGTACTTC. It is translated as CASSWGLAEGDEQYF.